The 14 T cell receptor beta chains in this list originate from one sample, sequenced in a study of cytomegalovirus exposure and HLA in healthy donors. PCR was performed using 60 Vbeta and 13 Jbeta primers. Repertoires were generated with immunoSEQ multiplex PCR, while TCRdb's copy carries only in-frame clones and drops some. Of 95,000 to 100,000 clones in the sample, 76% were seen once. The sequenced material came from PBMCs. All receptors derive from a middle-aged man in good health and CMV-seronegative.

DNA of the CDR3: TGTGCCAGCAGTTCCACAGGGGTCGCCGGGGAGCTGTTTTTT. As protein: CASSSTGVAGELFF. The chain uses TRBV6-4 and TRBJ2-2; 7 bases fit TRBD1. The trim removed 5 bases at V and 6 bases at J, leaving 6 bases unmatched. The length of the CDR3 is 14 residues. Germline V gene data show CDR1 as MRHNA and CDR2 as SNTAGT.

This sequence joins TRBV7-2 and TRBJ1-1; 7 positions agree with TRBD1. The V gene end was trimmed by 5 bases and the J gene end by 7 bases; junction bases not matched to a gene: 7. CDR3 length: 13 residues. Germline CDR1 reads SGHTA; CDR2 reads FQGNSA. The CDR3 sequence is CASSLFWTGEAFF. Written as DNA, the CDR3 is TGTGCCAGCAGCCTTTTTTGGACAGGTGAAGCTTTCTTT. Using reference TRBV7-2 and TRBJ1-1 for the parts outside the CDR3, the full variable domain is GAGVSQSPSNKVTEKGKDVELRCDPISGHTALYWYRQSLGQGLEFLIYFQGNSAPDKSGLPSDRFSAERTGGSVSTLTIQRTQQEDSAVYLCASSLFWTGEAFFGQGTRLTVV.

The gene calls are TRBV6-5 and TRBJ2-2; 9 nucleotides align to TRBD1. The germline CDR1 and CDR2 sequences are MNHEY and SVGAGI. J lost 5 bases, V lost 6 bases, and 4 bases had no gene match. There are 14 residues in the CDR3. In DNA, the CDR3 is TGTGCCAGCAGGAGGACAGGGGCGACCGGGGAGCTGTTTTTT. Protein sequence: CASRRTGATGELFF.

This chain links TRBV6-5 with TRBJ1-5; D is unclear. Germline values: CDR1 MNHEY, CDR2 SVGAGI. The CDR3 sequence is 12 residues long. V was pared by 6 bases and J by 5 bases, with 8 bases between. The CDR3 loop is CASRGGDQPQHF. CDR3 nucleotides: TGTGCCAGCAGGGGAGGTGATCAGCCCCAGCATTTT.

This clone occurred once. The chain has TRBV29-1 and TRBJ2-2, with 7 positions matching TRBD1. This CDR3 has 12 residues. Germline values: CDR1 SQVTM, CDR2 ANQGSEA. Germline trimming cut 6 bases from V and 6 bases from J; bases unmatched to any gene: 4. CDR3 in amino acids: CSVAGTAGELFF. CDR3 DNA sequence: TGCAGCGTAGCCGGGACAGCCGGGGAGCTGTTTTTT.

Worth noting for this clone: A junction boundary mismatches the germline segment, possibly from a read error. The chain uses TRBV29-1 and TRBJ2-7; 7 bases agree with TRBD1. This CDR3 comprises 12 residues. Germline V gene sequence: CDR1 SQVTM, CDR2 ANQGSEA. CDR3 in amino acids: CSVEGTAYEQYF. The CDR3 coding sequence is TGCAGCGTGGAAGGGACAGCATACGAGCAGTACTTC.

The gene calls are TRBV2 and TRBJ2-1; 10 bases match TRBD2. J gave up 2 bases and V 7 bases, and 8 bases lay outside the gene matches. Germline V lookup: CDR1 SNHLY, CDR2 FYNNEI. The CDR3 length is 16 residues. The CDR3 DNA follows: TGTGCCAGCACCCAAACTAGCGGGGATCCCTACAATGAGCAGTTCTTC. This translates into CASTQTSGDPYNEQFF. Full variable domain (remainder filled in from reference TRBV2 and TRBJ2-1): EPEVTQTPSHQVTQMGQEVILRCVPISNHLYFYWYRQILGQKVEFLVSFYNNEISEKSEIFDDQFSVERPDGSNFTLKIRSTKLEDSAMYFCASTQTSGDPYNEQFFGPGTRLTVL.

About this clone: The junction departs from germline at one end; a sequencing error may be responsible. The V call is TRBV28, the J call TRBJ2-2; tentatively, D is TRBD1 (6 bases). This CDR3 contains 13 residues. CDR1 MDHEN and CDR2 SYDVKM come from the germline V gene. CDR3 amino acids: CASILQGGGELFF. The CDR3 region has the DNA TGTGCCAGCATTTTACAGGGCGGCGGGGAGCTGTTTTTT.

V and J are TRBV19 and TRBJ2-2, with D possibly TRBD2 on 5 matching bases. V lost 5 bases, J lost 6 bases, and 7 bases lay in between. Looked up from germline, CDR1 is LNHDA and CDR2 is SQIVND (reference sequence). CDR3 size: 12 residues. CDR3 sequence reads: CASSLAAGELFF. CDR3 in DNA: TGTGCCAGTAGTCTAGCTGCCGGGGAGCTGTTTTTT.

The chain uses TRBV19 and TRBJ1-4; 8 nucleotides align to TRBD1. V shed 3 bases, J shed 6 bases, and the junction held 3 bases outside the gene matches. The CDR3 has 14 residues. Germline V lookup: CDR1 LNHDA, CDR2 SQIVND (reference sequence). CDR3 DNA sequence: TGTGCCAGTAGTATCCTGGGACAGGATGAAAAACTGTTTTTT. Amino acids: CASSILGQDEKLFF.

The genes are TRBV30 and TRBJ2-1; 8 nucleotides line up with TRBD2. V lost 4 bases and J lost 0; bases outside the gene matches: 8. This CDR3 has 16 residues. Germline CDR1 reads GTSNPN; CDR2 reads SVGIG (reference sequence). CDR3 residues: CAWTLAGSSSYNEQFF. CDR3 DNA: TGTGCCTGGACCTTAGCGGGATCTAGCTCCTACAATGAGCAGTTCTTC.

This clone was detected once. CDR3 sequence reads: CASIGDTSGNTIYF. CDR3 in DNA: TGTGCCAGCATAGGGGACACCTCTGGAAACACCATATATTTT. V is TRBV2 and J is TRBJ1-3, with D tentatively TRBD1 (6 bases). The CDR3 covers 14 residues. The V gene's germline CDR1 is SNHLY and CDR2 FYNNEI. V was cut by 7 bases and J by 0 bases, with 10 bases left in between.

The rearrangement joins TRBV5-1 to TRBJ1-2; the D gene is possibly TRBD1 (5 bases). Trimming took off 3 bases at V and 6 bases at J, with 21 bases between the two ends. The CDR3 runs to 16 residues. Germline CDR1 SGHRS, CDR2 YFSETQ. CDR3 sequence (DNA): TGCGCCAGCAGCTGGCGGGACGGAGGCCTTCGGGATGGCTACACCTTC. Its translation is CASSWRDGGLRDGYTF.

The chain is built from TRBV7-2 and TRBJ2-7, with D perhaps matching TRBD1 (6 bases). CDR1 is SGHTA and CDR2 is FQGNSA in the germline V gene. The CDR3 runs to 14 residues. Trimming took off 1 base at V and 2 bases at J, with 9 bases between the two ends. This chain's CDR3 is CASSLEGDTYEQYF. The CDR3 nucleotides read TGTGCCAGCAGCTTAGAAGGGGACACCTACGAGCAGTACTTC.